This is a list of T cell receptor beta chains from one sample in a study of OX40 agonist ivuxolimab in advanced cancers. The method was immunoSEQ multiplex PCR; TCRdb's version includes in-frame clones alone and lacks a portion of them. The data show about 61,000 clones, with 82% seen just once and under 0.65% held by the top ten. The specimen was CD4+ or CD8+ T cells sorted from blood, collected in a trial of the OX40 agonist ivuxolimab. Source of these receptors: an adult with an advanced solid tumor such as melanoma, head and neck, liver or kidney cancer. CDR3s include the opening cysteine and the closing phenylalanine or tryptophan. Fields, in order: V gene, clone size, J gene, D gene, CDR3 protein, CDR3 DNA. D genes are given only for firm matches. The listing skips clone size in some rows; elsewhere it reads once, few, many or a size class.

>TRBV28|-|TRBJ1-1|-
CAIEGRNTEAFF
TGTGCCATTGAAGGGAGGAACACTGAAGCTTTCTTT
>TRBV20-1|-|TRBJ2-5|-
CSARIGETQYF
TGCAGTGCTAGAATTGGAGAGACCCAGTACTTC
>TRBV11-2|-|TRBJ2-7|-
CASSLDATGGEQYF
TGTGCCAGCAGCTTAGACGCGACAGGTGGCGAGCAGTACTTC
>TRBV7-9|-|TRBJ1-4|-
CASSQGHEGEKLFF
TGTGCCAGCAGCCAGGGACACGAGGGTGAAAAACTGTTTTTT
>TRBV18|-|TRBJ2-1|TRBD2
CASSLFFLAGGPDNEQFF
TGTGCCAGCTCACTATTTTTTCTAGCGGGAGGGCCGGACAATGAGCAGTTCTTC
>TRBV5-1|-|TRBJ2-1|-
CASSLTGAASGSSYNEQFF
TGCGCCAGCAGCTTAACAGGGGCGGCTAGCGGATCCTCCTACAATGAGCAGTTCTTC
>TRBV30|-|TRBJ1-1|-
CAWSVQGITEAFF
TGTGCCTGGAGTGTACAGGGTATTACTGAAGCTTTCTTT
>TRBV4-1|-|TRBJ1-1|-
CASSRGGITEAFF
TGCGCCAGCAGCCGCGGGGGTATCACTGAAGCTTTCTTT
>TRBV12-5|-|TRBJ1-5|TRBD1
CASGSALGQTSNQPQHF
TGTGCTAGTGGTTCCGCTTTGGGACAGACTAGCAATCAGCCCCAGCATTTT
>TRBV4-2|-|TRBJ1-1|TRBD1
CASSDVTGPNTEAFF
TGTGCCAGCAGCGACGTGACAGGGCCTAACACTGAAGCTTTCTTT
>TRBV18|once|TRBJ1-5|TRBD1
CASSPRTGPNQPQHF
TGTGCCAGCTCACCAAGGACAGGACCTAATCAGCCCCAGCATTTT
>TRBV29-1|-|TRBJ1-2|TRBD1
CSATSGTGDRGYTF
TGCAGCGCAACCTCCGGGACAGGGGATCGGGGCTACACCTTC
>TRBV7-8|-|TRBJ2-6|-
CASSFQGAPGANVLTF
TGTGCCAGCAGCTTTCAAGGGGCGCCTGGGGCCAACGTCCTGACTTTC
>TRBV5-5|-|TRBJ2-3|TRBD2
CASSPGLAGGGADTQYF
TGTGCCAGCAGCCCAGGACTAGCGGGAGGGGGAGCAGATACGCAGTATTTT
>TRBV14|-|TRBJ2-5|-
CASSQAGFWETQYF
TGTGCCAGCAGCCAAGCGGGATTCTGGGAGACCCAGTACTTC
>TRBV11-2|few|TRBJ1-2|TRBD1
CASSAGTGIYGYTF
TGTGCCAGCAGCGCCGGGACAGGGATTTATGGCTACACCTTC
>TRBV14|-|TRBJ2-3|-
CASSPKGDTQYF
TGTGCCAGCAGCCCAAAAGGGGATACGCAGTATTTT
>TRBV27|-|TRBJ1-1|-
CASGKERLGAFF
TGTGCCAGCGGGAAGGAGAGGTTAGGGGCTTTCTTT
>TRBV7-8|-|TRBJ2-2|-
CASSFWGELFF
TGTGCCAGCAGCTTTTGGGGGGAGCTGTTTTTT
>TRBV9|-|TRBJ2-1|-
CASSVAVQQAVFF
TGTGCCAGCAGCGTAGCTGTCCAGCAGGCTGTGTTCTTC
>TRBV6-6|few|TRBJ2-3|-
CASRRDLYTDTQYF
TGTGCCAGCAGGAGGGACTTATACACAGATACGCAGTATTTT
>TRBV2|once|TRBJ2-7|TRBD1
CASADRGPEQYF
TGTGCCAGCGCGGACAGGGGGCCCGAGCAGTACTTC
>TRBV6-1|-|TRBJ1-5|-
CASSEGDGPFYSNQPQHF
TGTGCCAGCAGTGAAGGGGACGGACCCTTTTATAGCAATCAGCCCCAGCATTTT